The 20 T cell receptor gamma chains in this list originate from one sample, sequenced in a study of gamma delta lymphoproliferative disorders and STAT genes. Sequencing used genomic DNA taken from PBMCs of patients and controls. TCRdb re-processed the multiplex PCR reads using CATT. The repertoire holds around 2,000 gamma-chain clones, with 12% as singletons. Sequencing was carried out using blood. The receptors here all came from a human donor in good health.

This clone is judged large. This rearrangement joins TRGV10 to TRGJ1 or TRGJ2. TCRdb records no J gene; here it was assigned by comparing the DNA to germline. TRGV10 is an ORF; its function is uncertain. V shed 8 bases and J 4 bases; nucleotides not matched to a gene: 3. This CDR3 spans 11 amino acids. This chain's CDR3 is CAAWEYYKKLF. In nucleotides, the CDR3 is TGTGCTGCGTGGGAATATTATAAGAAACTCTTT.

This clone is termed medium-sized. V usage is TRGV2 and J usage is TRGJP2. TCRdb records no J gene; here it was assigned by comparing the DNA to germline. The CDR3 has 13 residues. The trim removed 0 bases at V and 12 bases at J, leaving 7 bases unmatched. Germline values: CDR1 EGSNGY, CDR2 YDSYNSKV. The CDR3 region is CATWDGRGGIKTF. In DNA form, the CDR3 reads TGTGCCACCTGGGACGGGCGGGGGGGGATCAAGACGTTT.

By share of the sample, this clone is medium-sized. This chain links TRGV2 with TRGJ1 or TRGJ2. Matching the DNA to germline supplied the J gene, which TCRdb does not give. CDR1 is EGSNGY and CDR2 is YDSYNSKV in the germline V gene. V lost 0 bases and J lost 4; bases outside the gene matches: 6. The CDR3 consists of 14 residues. CDR3 region: CATWDGPGYYKKLF. CDR3 DNA sequence: TGTGCCACCTGGGACGGGCCGGGGTATTATAAGAAACTCTTT.

This clone is judged medium-sized (0.01 to 0.1%). The J gene is TRGJ1 or TRGJ2, the V gene TRGV4. The J gene, not given by TCRdb, was assigned here from a germline match of the nucleotide sequence. The CDR3 is made up of 15 amino acids. V lost 6 bases to trimming and J lost 2 bases; unmatched junction nucleotides: 13. Germline CDR1 reads EGSTGY; CDR2 reads YDSYTSSV. The CDR3 region is CATWPPPGDYYKKLF. CDR3 nucleotides: TGTGCCACCTGGCCCCCCCCTGGGGATTATTATAAGAAACTCTTT.

In its sample, this clone is large. The J gene is TRGJ1 or TRGJ2, the V gene TRGV5. The J gene, left out of TCRdb, was set here by checking the DNA against germline. Germline V gene lookup returns CDR1 VINAFY and CDR2 YDVSNSKD. The V and J ends lost 0 bases and 1 base, in that order; junction bases with no gene match: 12. The CDR3 consists of 17 residues. The chain's CDR3 is CATWDRGPLANYYKKLF. The DNA of the CDR3 is TGTGCCACCTGGGACAGGGGGCCACTTGCTAATTATTATAAGAAACTCTTT.

By sample share, this clone is medium-sized. The chain couples TRGV9 to TRGJ1 or TRGJ2. No J gene was available from TCRdb, and it was assigned here by a germline match of the DNA. This CDR3 has 12 amino acids. Trimming cost V 3 bases and J 12 bases; bases outside gene matches: 11. Germline V gives CDR1 GITISATS, CDR2 ISYDGTV (reference sequence). The CDR3 region is CALWEPLLVKLF. DNA for the CDR3: TGTGCCTTGTGGGAGCCCCTCCTTGTGAAACTCTTT.

By share, this clone counts as medium-sized. The chain couples TRGV2 to TRGJ1 or TRGJ2. The J gene was not available in TCRdb and was assigned here by matching the DNA to germline segments. Germline assignment: CDR1 EGSNGY and CDR2 YDSYNSKV. The CDR3 is 11 residues long. Trimming took 0 bases from V and 8 from J; bases not matched to a gene: 1. The CDR3 DNA reads as TGTGCCACCTGGGACGGGGATAAGAAACTCTTT. It codes for CATWDGDKKLF.

Concerning this clone: Because the CDR3's place on the DNA is in doubt, the DNA is left out and the CDR3 is given as listed by TCRdb. No J gene call was made, and the V gene is TRGV11. TRGV11 is known as an ORF, though its function is uncertain. The CDR3 has 13 residues if both end residues are counted. The CDR3 spells CTTVPAGLPKKLF.

By sample share, this clone is medium-sized. This sample includes further DNA sequences coding for the same CDR3. This sequence joins TRGV2 and TRGJ1 or TRGJ2. The J gene is absent in TCRdb and was assigned here via DNA matching to germline. V was clipped by 0 bases and J by 7 bases; unmatched bases: 6. CDR1 EGSNGY and CDR2 YDSYNSKV come from the germline V gene. The CDR3 sequence is 13 residues long. CDR3 region: CATWDGRGYKKLF. The CDR3 DNA sequence: TGTGCCACCTGGGACGGGCGGGGGTATAAGAAACTCTTT.

Within the sample, this clone is medium-sized. V gene TRGV5 combines with J gene TRGJ1 or TRGJ2. The J gene, missing from TCRdb, was assigned here through DNA to germline matching. The CDR3 is 15 residues long. V shed 1 base and J 0 bases; nucleotides not matched to a gene: 6. From germline, CDR1 is VINAFY and CDR2 YDVSNSKD. CDR3 sequence: CATWDRQSNYYKKLF. CDR3 nucleotides: TGTGCCACCTGGGACAGACAATCGAATTATTATAAGAAACTCTTT.

By sample fraction, this clone is medium-sized. This sequence joins TRGV9 and TRGJ1 or TRGJ2. The J gene, left out of TCRdb, was set here by checking the DNA against germline. The CDR3 extends over 13 amino acids. The J segment lost 4 bases and the V segment lost 0 bases, leaving 3 bases of the junction unmatched. Germline values: CDR1 GITISATS, CDR2 ISYDGTV (reference sequence). The CDR3 protein is CALWEVIYYKKLF. The CDR3 region has the DNA TGTGCCTTGTGGGAGGTGATCTATTATAAGAAACTCTTT.

The chain joins TRGV4 to TRGJ1 or TRGJ2. Here the J gene was assigned by germline matching of the DNA, as TCRdb has none. The CDR3 totals 11 residues. Germline loops: CDR1 EGSTGY, CDR2 YDSYTSSV. Losses at the gene ends were 10 bases for V and 2 bases for J; bases not matched to a gene: 5. The DNA for the CDR3 is TGTGCCACAAGATATTATTATAAGAAACTCTTT. This encodes CATRYYYKKLF.

This clone rates as medium-sized. V gene TRGV10 combines with J gene TRGJ1 or TRGJ2. No J gene is reported in TCRdb; it was inferred here by comparing the DNA with germline. TRGV10 is identified as an open reading frame with a role that is uncertain. The trim removed 8 bases at V and 3 bases at J, leaving 5 bases unmatched. The CDR3 sequence is 12 residues long. The CDR3 reads CAAWDPYYKKLF. DNA for the CDR3: TGTGCTGCGTGGGACCCTTATTATAAGAAACTCTTT.

By share, this clone ranks as medium-sized. No J gene was called, and the V gene is TRGV3. Germline values: CDR1 VTNTFY, CDR2 YDVSTARD (reference sequence). CDR3 length: 10 amino acids. The CDR3 sequence: CATWDRPLLF. CDR3 bases: TGTGCCACCTGGGACAGGCCCCTCCTCTTT.

Note on this clone: It is unclear where the CDR3 begins or ends on the DNA, so no DNA is shown, and the CDR3 is as TCRdb lists it. This sample also contains other DNA sequences that code for the same CDR3. The CDR3: CATWDGLIIIRNSLAVEQHF. The V gene call reads TRGV4; no J gene was called. The CDR3 is 20 amino acids in total, end residues counted. Germline V gives CDR1 EGSTGY, CDR2 YDSYTSSV.

This clone rates as medium-sized. The CDR3 nucleotides read TGTGCCACCTGGGATAAATTGGTAAGTTTCCATAAGAAACTCTTT. Protein: CATWDKLVSFHKKLF. The rearrangement links TRGV8 to TRGJ1 or TRGJ2. Here the J gene was assigned by germline matching of the DNA, as TCRdb has none. CDR3 size: 15 residues. Per the germline V gene, CDR1 is VENAVY and CDR2 is YDSYNSRV. V gave up 2 bases and J gave up 8 bases; unmatched junction bases: 15.

The genes are TRGV2 and TRGJP. No J gene is reported in TCRdb; it was inferred here by comparing the DNA with germline. The CDR3 consists of 15 residues. Germline CDR1 is EGSNGY and CDR2 is YDSYNSKV. The junction had 3 bases not matched to a gene; V was cut back by 5 bases and J by 5 bases. CDR3 bases: TGTGCCACCTGGGCTGAAGAGTTGGGCAAAAAAATCAAGGTATTT. Protein product: CATWAEELGKKIKVF.

By its share, this clone is medium-sized. J is TRGJ1 or TRGJ2 and V is TRGV4. Assignment of the J gene here rests on matching the DNA to germline, because TCRdb gives none. The CDR3 spans 14 residues. The J segment lost 7 bases and the V segment lost 3 bases, leaving 12 bases of the junction unmatched. Germline CDR1 reads EGSTGY; CDR2 reads YDSYTSSV. CDR3 bases: TGTGCCACCTGGGATTGGTGTTTATGGTATAAGAAACTCTTT. Translation gives CATWDWCLWYKKLF.

This clone was observed a handful of times. The gene calls are TRGV11 and TRGJP2. The J gene, absent from TCRdb, was called here by matching the DNA to germline. TRGV11 is an open reading frame, and its role is uncertain. CDR3 size: 15 residues. The junction had 2 bases not matched to a gene; V was cut back by 3 bases and J by 1 base. In DNA form, the CDR3 reads TGTGCCTGCTGGATTAGGTTTAGTAGTGATTGGATCAAGACGTTT. Protein product: CACWIRFSSDWIKTF.

By frequency in the sample, this clone is medium-sized (0.01 to 0.1%). The V gene reported is TRGV10; the J gene is uncalled. TRGV10 has ORF status, its function being uncertain. The CDR3 loop spans 12 amino acids. Here the CDR3 reads CAAWDWGAPLLF. Written as DNA, the CDR3 is TGTGCTGCGTGGGACTGGGGGGCCCCCCTCCTCTTT.